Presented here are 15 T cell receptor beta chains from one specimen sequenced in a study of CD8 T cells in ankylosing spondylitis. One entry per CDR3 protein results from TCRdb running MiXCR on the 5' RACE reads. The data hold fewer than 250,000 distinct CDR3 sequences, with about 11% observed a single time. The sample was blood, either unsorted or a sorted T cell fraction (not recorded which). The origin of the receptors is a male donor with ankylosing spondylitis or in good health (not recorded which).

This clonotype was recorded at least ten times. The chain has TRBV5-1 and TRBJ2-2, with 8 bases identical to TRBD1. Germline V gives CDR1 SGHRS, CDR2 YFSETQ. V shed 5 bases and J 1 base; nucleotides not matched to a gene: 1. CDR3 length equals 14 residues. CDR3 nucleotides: TGCGCCAGCAGGGGACAGGAGAACACCGGGGAGCTGTTTTTT. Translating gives CASRGQENTGELFF. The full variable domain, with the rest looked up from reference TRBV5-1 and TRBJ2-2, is KAGVTQTPRYLIKTRGQQVTLSCSPISGHRSVSWYQQTPGQGLQFLFEYFSETQRNKGNFPGRFSGRQFSNSRSEMNVSTLELGDSALYLCASRGQENTGELFFGEGSRLTVL.

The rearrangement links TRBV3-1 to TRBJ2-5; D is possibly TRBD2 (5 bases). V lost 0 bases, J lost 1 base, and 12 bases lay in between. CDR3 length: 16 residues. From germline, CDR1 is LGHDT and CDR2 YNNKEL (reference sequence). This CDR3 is CASSQDIRGLQETQYF. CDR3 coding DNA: TGTGCCAGCAGCCAAGATATACGAGGGCTCCAAGAGACCCAGTACTTC.

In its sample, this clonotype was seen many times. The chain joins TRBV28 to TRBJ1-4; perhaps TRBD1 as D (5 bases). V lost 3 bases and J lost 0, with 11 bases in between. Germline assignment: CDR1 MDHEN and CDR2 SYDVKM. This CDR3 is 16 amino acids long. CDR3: CASSFAGGTTNEKLFF. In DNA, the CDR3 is TGTGCCAGCAGTTTCGCGGGGGGGACAACTAATGAAAAACTGTTTTTT. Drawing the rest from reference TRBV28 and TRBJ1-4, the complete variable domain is DVKVTQSSRYLVKRTGEKVFLECVQDMDHENMFWYRQDPGLGLRLIYFSYDVKMKEKGDIPEGYSVSREKKERFSLILESASTNQTSMYLCASSFAGGTTNEKLFFGSGTQLSVL.

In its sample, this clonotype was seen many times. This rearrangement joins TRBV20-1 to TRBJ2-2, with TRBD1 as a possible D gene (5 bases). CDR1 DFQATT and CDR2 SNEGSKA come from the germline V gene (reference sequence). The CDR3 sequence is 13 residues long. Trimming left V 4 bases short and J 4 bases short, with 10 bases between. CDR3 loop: CSAKRGGTGELFF. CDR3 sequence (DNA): TGCAGTGCTAAAAGGGGTGGCACCGGGGAGCTGTTTTTT.

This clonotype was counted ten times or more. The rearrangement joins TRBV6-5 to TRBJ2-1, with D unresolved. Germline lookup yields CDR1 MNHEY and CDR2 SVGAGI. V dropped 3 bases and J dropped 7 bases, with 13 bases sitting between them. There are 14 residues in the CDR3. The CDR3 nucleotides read TGTGCCAGCAGTTATCACAGAATTGGAAATGAGCAGTTCTTC. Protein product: CASSYHRIGNEQFF.

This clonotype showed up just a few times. The chain's CDR3 is CASSIDQRGAYEQFF. For the CDR3, the DNA is TGTGCCAGTAGTATAGATCAGCGGGGGGCCTATGAGCAGTTCTTC. The V gene is TRBV19, the J gene TRBJ2-1; 9 positions match TRBD2. V trimming: 0 bases; J trimming: 8 bases; junction bases outside the gene matches: 5. CDR1 and CDR2 (germline): LNHDA, SQIVND (reference sequence). The CDR3 runs 15 residues.

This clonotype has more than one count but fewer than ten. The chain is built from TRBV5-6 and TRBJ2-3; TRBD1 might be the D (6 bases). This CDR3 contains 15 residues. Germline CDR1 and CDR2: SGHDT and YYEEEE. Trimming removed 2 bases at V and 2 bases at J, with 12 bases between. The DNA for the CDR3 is TGTGCCAGCAGCTTCTACAGGGCCGACACAGATACGCAGTATTTT. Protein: CASSFYRADTDTQYF.

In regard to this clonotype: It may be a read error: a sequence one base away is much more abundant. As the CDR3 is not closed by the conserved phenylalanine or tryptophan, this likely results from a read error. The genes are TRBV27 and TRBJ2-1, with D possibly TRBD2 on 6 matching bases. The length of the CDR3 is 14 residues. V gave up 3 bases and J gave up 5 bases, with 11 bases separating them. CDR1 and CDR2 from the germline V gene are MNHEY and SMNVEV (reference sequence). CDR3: CASSFAGGDNEQFL. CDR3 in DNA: TGTGCCAGCAGTTTTGCAGGAGGGGACAATGAGCAGTTCCTC.

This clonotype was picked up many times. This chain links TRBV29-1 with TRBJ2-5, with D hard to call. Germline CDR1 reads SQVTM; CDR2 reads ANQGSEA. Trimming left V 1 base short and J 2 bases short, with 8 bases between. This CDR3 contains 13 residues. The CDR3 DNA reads TGCAGCGTTGAAGGGCGCGCACAAGAGACCCAGTACTTC. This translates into CSVEGRAQETQYF.

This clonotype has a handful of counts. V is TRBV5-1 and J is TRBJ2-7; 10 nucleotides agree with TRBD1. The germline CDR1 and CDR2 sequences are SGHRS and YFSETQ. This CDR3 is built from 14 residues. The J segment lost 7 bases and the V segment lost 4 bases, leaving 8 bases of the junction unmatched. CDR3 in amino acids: CASSVGQGLSEQYF. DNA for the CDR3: TGCGCCAGCAGCGTGGGACAGGGGCTTTCTGAGCAGTACTTC. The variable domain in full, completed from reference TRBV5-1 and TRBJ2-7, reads KAGVTQTPRYLIKTRGQQVTLSCSPISGHRSVSWYQQTPGQGLQFLFEYFSETQRNKGNFPGRFSGRQFSNSRSEMNVSTLELGDSALYLCASSVGQGLSEQYFGPGTRLTVT.

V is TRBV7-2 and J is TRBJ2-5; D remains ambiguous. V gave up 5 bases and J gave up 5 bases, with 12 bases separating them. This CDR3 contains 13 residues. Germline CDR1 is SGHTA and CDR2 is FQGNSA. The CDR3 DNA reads TGTGCCAGCAGCACACCCCCTCGGGAGACCCAGTACTTC. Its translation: CASSTPPRETQYF.

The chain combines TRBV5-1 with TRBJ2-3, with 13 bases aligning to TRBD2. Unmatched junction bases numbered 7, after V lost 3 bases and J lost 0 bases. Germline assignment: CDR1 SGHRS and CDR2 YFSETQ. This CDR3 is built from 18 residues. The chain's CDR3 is CASSSGLAGVLSTDTQYF. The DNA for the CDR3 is TGCGCCAGCAGCTCCGGACTAGCGGGGGTTCTTAGCACAGATACGCAGTATTTT.

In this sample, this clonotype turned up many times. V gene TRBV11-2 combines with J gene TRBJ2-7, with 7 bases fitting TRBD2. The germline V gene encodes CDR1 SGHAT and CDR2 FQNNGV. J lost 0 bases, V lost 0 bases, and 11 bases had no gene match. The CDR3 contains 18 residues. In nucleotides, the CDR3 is TGTGCCAGCAGCTTAGATCGAGGGAGGGCTATCCGCTCCTACGAGCAGTACTTC. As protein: CASSLDRGRAIRSYEQYF.

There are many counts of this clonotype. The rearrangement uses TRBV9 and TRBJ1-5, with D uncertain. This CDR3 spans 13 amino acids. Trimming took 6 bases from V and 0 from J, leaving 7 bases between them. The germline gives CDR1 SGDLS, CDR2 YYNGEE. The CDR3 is CASNTYSNQPQHF. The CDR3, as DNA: TGTGCCAGCAACACTTATAGCAATCAGCCCCAGCATTTT.

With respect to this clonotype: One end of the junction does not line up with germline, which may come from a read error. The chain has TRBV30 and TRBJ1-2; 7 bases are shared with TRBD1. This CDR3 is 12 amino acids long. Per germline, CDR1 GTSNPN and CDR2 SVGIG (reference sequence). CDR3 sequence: CAWTGGNYGDTF. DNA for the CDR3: TGTGCCTGGACAGGGGGAAACTATGGCGACACCTTC.